These 26 T cell receptor beta chains were all obtained from the same sample, sequenced in a study of CD8+ T cells in alopecia areata. RNA was extracted and reverse transcribed into cDNA as the sequencing template. Data came from immunoSEQ multiplex PCR; TCRdb stores just in-frame clones and leaves some out. The sample records some 180,000 clones, 40% to 65% being singletons. As to treatment: oral pan-JAK inhibitor, 5-10 mg twice daily. The sample was CD8+ T cells sorted from blood, taken at week 24, from a patient treated with tofacitinib. These receptors all come from a human donor with alopecia areata.

This chain connects TRBV4-3 to TRBJ2-3; 14 bases agree with TRBD2. The CDR3 runs to 18 residues. V shed 0 bases and J 6 bases; nucleotides not matched to a gene: 8. The germline CDR1 and CDR2 sequences are LGHNA and YSLEER. CDR3 DNA sequence: TGCGCCAGCAGCCAAGACCCGACTAGCGGGGGGGTGGTGGATACGCAGTATTTT. This codes for CASSQDPTSGGVVDTQYF.

V is TRBV10-2 and J is TRBJ1-2; D is unresolved. Trimming stripped 4 bases from V and 7 bases from J, with 13 bases between. Germline V lookup: CDR1 WSHSY, CDR2 SAAADI. CDR3 size: 13 residues. The CDR3 here is CASSGAITGGYTF. DNA of the CDR3: TGCGCCAGCAGTGGGGCCATTACGGGTGGCTACACCTTC.

This clone was detected a few times. The chain combines TRBV5-1 with TRBJ1-1, with TRBD1 as a possible D gene (5 bases). V shed 0 bases and J shed 4 bases, with 13 bases lying between them. This CDR3 is 15 amino acids long. Germline CDR1 reads SGHRS; CDR2 reads YFSETQ. Here the CDR3 reads CASSLAEQGGTEAFF. In DNA form, the CDR3 reads TGCGCCAGCAGCTTGGCAGAGCAGGGCGGCACTGAAGCTTTCTTT.

The genes are TRBV6-5 and TRBJ1-6; no clear D gene. Germline V gene sequence: CDR1 MNHEY, CDR2 SVGAGI. CDR3 length: 15 residues. The V end lost 2 bases, the J end lost 7 bases, and 12 bases lay between the germline ends. The CDR3 DNA reads TGTGCCAGCAGTTACAGGGAAGGACTCAATTCACCCCTCCACTTT. It is translated as CASSYREGLNSPLHF.

A few counts support this clone. The chain joins TRBV2 to TRBJ1-1, with 8 bases fitting TRBD1. Germline V lookup: CDR1 SNHLY, CDR2 FYNNEI. Unmatched junction bases numbered 7, after V lost 6 bases and J lost 1 base. This CDR3 is 15 amino acids long. The CDR3 is CASRGQGRANTEAFF. The CDR3 nucleotides read TGTGCCAGCAGAGGACAGGGTCGGGCGAACACTGAAGCTTTCTTT.

The rearrangement uses TRBV30 and TRBJ2-7; perhaps D is TRBD1 or TRBD2 (5 bases each). Germline V gene sequence: CDR1 GTSNPN, CDR2 SVGIG (reference sequence). The CDR3 loop spans 13 amino acids. V was cut by 2 bases and J by 0 bases, with 8 bases left in between. Here the CDR3 DNA reads TGTGCCTGGAGTCCGGGGCACTCCTACGAGCAGTACTTC. Translation: CAWSPGHSYEQYF.

This chain joins TRBV6-5 and TRBJ1-6; a possible D gene is TRBD1 (5 bases). CDR1 MNHEY and CDR2 SVGAGI come from the germline V gene. Deletions cut 10 bases from V and 8 bases from J, with 6 bases between. The CDR3 has 10 amino acids. In DNA form, the CDR3 reads TGTGCCACGGGGGATTCACCCCTCCACTTT. Encoded protein: CATGDSPLHF.

J is TRBJ1-2 and V is TRBV4-1; no definite D call. V was pared by 0 bases and J by 9 bases, with 11 bases between. Germline-derived CDR1 and CDR2 are MGHRA and YSYEKL. This CDR3 is built from 13 residues. CDR3 coding DNA: TGCGCCAGCAGCCAAGATTTGGAGGGAAGCTACACCTTC. Protein product: CASSQDLEGSYTF.

V usage is TRBV27 and J usage is TRBJ2-1; tentatively, D is TRBD2 (7 bases). The CDR3 is 18 amino acids. Germline assignment: CDR1 MNHEY and CDR2 SMNVEV (reference sequence). The V gene lost 0 bases and the J gene lost 7 bases, with 22 bases spanning the gap. In nucleotides, the CDR3 is TGTGCCAGCAGTTTATCGAGGCAGGGCGGGGGCCCTTGGAATGAGCAGTTCTTC. Amino acids: CASSLSRQGGGPWNEQFF.

As concerns this clone: The identical CDR3 is also encoded by other nucleotide sequences in the sample. The chain uses TRBV4-3 and TRBJ1-1; D is possibly TRBD1 (5 bases). The CDR3 loop spans 13 amino acids. Trimming took off 0 bases at V and 5 bases at J, with 7 bases between the two ends. Germline CDR1 is LGHNA and CDR2 is YSLEER. The CDR3 protein is CASSQDGGTEAFF. CDR3 nucleotide sequence: TGCGCCAGCAGCCAAGATGGGGGAACTGAAGCTTTCTTT.

V is TRBV30 and J is TRBJ1-1; perhaps TRBD1 as D (5 bases). V was clipped by 5 bases and J by 3 bases, with 13 bases between them. The CDR3 is 13 residues long. The germline V gene encodes CDR1 GTSNPN and CDR2 SVGIG (reference sequence). The CDR3 DNA reads as TGTGCCTGGGCCCGGGGGGTTGACACTGAAGCTTTCTTT. It yields the protein CAWARGVDTEAFF.

This clone was found a few times. The chain is built from TRBV29-1 and TRBJ1-2, with D possibly TRBD1 on 5 matching bases. Germline values: CDR1 SQVTM, CDR2 ANQGSEA. This CDR3 spans 15 amino acids. The V end was cut by 3 bases, the J end by 2 bases, with 16 bases between. CDR3 coding DNA: TGCAGCGTTGACCTTACTGGGACTCTCAACTATGGCTACACCTTC. Its translation: CSVDLTGTLNYGYTF.

This clone was counted a few times. The chain uses TRBV10-2 and TRBJ2-2; the D is unclear. Trimming cost V 4 bases and J 3 bases, with 3 bases left between them. Germline V gene data show CDR1 as WSHSY and CDR2 as SAAADI. CDR3 length: 12 amino acids. The CDR3 is CASSGYTGELFF. CDR3 nucleotide sequence: TGCGCCAGCAGTGGGTACACCGGGGAGCTGTTTTTT.

The V and J genes are TRBV13 and TRBJ2-1; D gene ambiguous. Germline V CDR1 and CDR2: PRHDT, FYEKMQ (reference sequence). Trimming cost V 4 bases and J 6 bases, with 10 bases left between them. This CDR3 region has 13 residues. In DNA, the CDR3 is TGTGCCAGCAGCTGGGGATTTTCCAATGAGCAGTTCTTC. It is translated as CASSWGFSNEQFF.

The chain uses TRBV9 and TRBJ2-1; D may be TRBD1 (6 bases). Trimming stripped 3 bases from V and 5 bases from J, with 15 bases between. Per the germline V gene, CDR1 is SGDLS and CDR2 is YYNGEE. The CDR3 length is 15 residues. CDR3 in amino acids: CASSDSGQKNNEQFF. The DNA of the CDR3 is TGTGCCAGCAGCGACTCCGGACAGAAAAACAATGAGCAGTTCTTC.

The V gene is TRBV27, the J gene TRBJ2-3; D gene uncertain. The CDR3 is 14 residues long. Germline CDR1 reads MNHEY; CDR2 reads SMNVEV (reference sequence). V shed 2 bases and J shed 6 bases, with 12 bases lying between them. The CDR3 spells CASSLRADPDTQYF. In nucleotides, the CDR3 is TGTGCCAGCAGTTTAAGGGCAGACCCGGATACGCAGTATTTT.

For this clone: Other DNA sequences of this sample code for an identical CDR3. The CDR3 DNA reads as TGCGCCAGCAGCCAAGACTCTGGGGCCAACGTCCTGACTTTC. Translating gives CASSQDSGANVLTF. The chain joins TRBV4-3 to TRBJ2-6; D remains unclear. In germline, CDR1 is LGHNA, CDR2 YSLEER. There are 14 residues in the CDR3. Trimming stripped 0 bases from V and 0 bases from J, with 0 bases between.

This clone was counted between two and nine times. This chain joins TRBV2 and TRBJ2-7, with 7 positions matching TRBD1. J gave up 2 bases and V 6 bases, and 10 bases lay outside the gene matches. Germline values: CDR1 SNHLY, CDR2 FYNNEI. The CDR3 contains 15 residues. The CDR3 spells CASRDTGASTYEQYF. The CDR3 DNA follows: TGTGCCAGCAGGGACACAGGGGCGTCGACCTACGAGCAGTACTTC.

This clone appeared a few times. The chain recombines TRBV19 with TRBJ1-1; no clear D. CDR1 is LNHDA and CDR2 is SQIVND in the germline V gene (reference sequence). Trimming took off 6 bases at V and 4 bases at J, with 18 bases between the two ends. The CDR3 contains 15 residues. The DNA of the CDR3 is TGTGCCAGTAGACATGCTGCGGTTACCAGCACTGAAGCTTTCTTT. It specifies CASRHAAVTSTEAFF.

This chain joins TRBV25-1 and TRBJ1-2; 8 bases fit TRBD1. Germline V gives CDR1 MGHDK, CDR2 SYGVNS. J gave up 7 bases and V 2 bases, and 0 bases lay outside the gene matches. The CDR3 is made up of 12 amino acids. The DNA for the CDR3 is TGTGCCAGCAGTGAACAGGGGGCTGGCTACACCTTC. Translated, it gives CASSEQGAGYTF.

The genes are TRBV29-1 and TRBJ2-5, with TRBD2 matching over 11 bases. The CDR3 runs 14 residues. Unmatched junction bases numbered 8, after V lost 7 bases and J lost 4 bases. The germline gives CDR1 SQVTM, CDR2 ANQGSEA. CDR3 DNA: TGCAGCGGGAGTAGCGGGGGGGCCGGAGAGACCCAGTACTTC. Translated, it gives CSGSSGGAGETQYF.

V gene TRBV28 combines with J gene TRBJ1-5; no clear D. The CDR3 consists of 16 residues. Trimming shortened V by 3 bases and J by 3 bases, and 15 bases separated the two germline ends. Germline loops: CDR1 MDHEN, CDR2 SYDVKM. This chain's CDR3 is CASSFSSEMVNQPQHF. CDR3 DNA: TGTGCCAGCAGTTTTAGCTCGGAGATGGTCAATCAGCCCCAGCATTTT.

The chain links TRBV28 to TRBJ2-7; 7 nucleotides line up with TRBD2. The CDR3 is 14 amino acids. Germline CDR1 is MDHEN and CDR2 is SYDVKM. After removal of 6 bases from V and 3 bases from J, the junction contained 8 bases not matched to a gene. In DNA, the CDR3 is TGTGCCAGCAGAACTAGCGTCTCCTACTACGAGCAGTACTTC. Its translation: CASRTSVSYYEQYF.

This clone has a single count. This CDR3 is CASSGSPTEAFF. In nucleotides, the CDR3 is TGTGCCAGCAGTGGATCTCCGACTGAAGCTTTCTTT. The V gene is TRBV25-1, the J gene TRBJ1-1; no firm D call. CDR3 length: 12 amino acids. Trimming took 4 bases from V and 5 from J, leaving 8 bases between them. CDR1 and CDR2 from the germline V gene are MGHDK and SYGVNS.

J is TRBJ2-7 and V is TRBV27, with D perhaps TRBD1 (6 bases). This CDR3 is 13 amino acids long. Germline CDR1 reads MNHEY; CDR2 reads SMNVEV (reference sequence). V lost 5 bases and J lost 0, with 8 bases in between. CDR3 amino acids: CASSPGHSYEQYF. CDR3 bases: TGTGCCAGCAGTCCGGGACACTCCTACGAGCAGTACTTC.

This chain connects TRBV4-3 to TRBJ2-7; 7 bases fit TRBD1. The CDR3 covers 16 residues. V dropped 0 bases and J dropped 6; count of bases not matched to a gene: 11. Germline V lookup: CDR1 LGHNA, CDR2 YSLEER. The CDR3 bases are TGCGCCAGCAGCCAAGATAGTACAGGGGTTCCTCTCGAGCAGTACTTC. It translates to CASSQDSTGVPLEQYF.